This T cell receptor beta chain was recorded in a study of cytomegalovirus exposure and HLA in healthy donors. The overall study: It was reported in a later analysis that the 120 or so validation repertoires used the same platform as the roughly 700 first-cohort repertoires.

The CDR3 is 16 residues long. V was trimmed by 0 bases and J by 3 bases, leaving 15 bases between them. Germline CDR1 LGHNA, CDR2 YNFKEQ. This table comes from immunoSEQ multiplex PCR, and its TCRdb copy is limited to in-frame clones, with some not included. Among about 110,000 clones listed, around 85% were seen once. The approximately 120-subject validation cohort, separate from the approximately 630-subject first cohort, included the donors. Regarding this clone: What it binds is not known.

Findings and caveats of the study: Using the classifier, cytomegalovirus status was reportedly diagnosed with high specificity and sensitivity. Within the 100 to 150 validation repertoires, first-cohort TCR clusters tended to co-occur, according to a later analysis.

This chain connects TRBV4-2 to TRBJ2-7; TRBD2 is a possible D gene (6 bases). Sequenced sample: PBMCs. This clonotype was obtained from a woman aged 18-29 years in good health and CMV-seronegative. The CDR3 sequence is CASSQDYTAGNYEQYF. CDR3 sequence (DNA): TGTGCCAGCAGCCAAGATTACACGGCGGGAAACTACGAGCAGTACTTC.